The rows below give T cell receptor beta chains drawn from one sample of a study of Ad26.COV2.S vaccination and SARS-CoV-2 variants. The protocol was immunoSEQ multiplex PCR, while the TCRdb copy is restricted to in-frame clones and leaves out a portion. The sample records under 550,000 clones, 70% to 90% being singletons. Sequencing used peripheral blood, obtained in a trial of Ad26.COV2.S vaccine versus placebo. The receptors stem from a person aged 18-60 years who received the Ad26.COV2.S COVID-19 vaccine or a placebo. Both conserved end residues are part of each CDR3. D genes are given only for firm matches. Expanded clones are given a class, and other clones once, few, many or no size at all.

d_gene | j_gene | abundance | v_gene | CDR3aa | CDR3nt
. | TRBJ1-6 | . | TRBV4-1 | CASSQALQGRNSPLHF | TGCGCCAGCAGCCAAGCTTTGCAGGGGCGGAATTCACCCCTCCACTTT
. | TRBJ2-7 | few | TRBV13 | CASSIKYSSGEQYF | TGTGCCAGCAGCATAAAATACAGCAGTGGGGAGCAGTACTTC
TRBD1 | TRBJ2-7 | . | TRBV11-1 | CASSDNRDRREQYF | TGTGCCAGCAGCGATAACCGGGACAGAAGGGAGCAGTACTTC
TRBD2 | TRBJ2-2 | . | TRBV11-2 | CASSLGLVGGELFF | TGTGCCAGCAGCTTGGGACTAGTTGGCGGGGAGCTGTTTTTT
. | TRBJ2-1 | . | TRBV5-4 | CASSSGDSYNEQFF | TGTGCCAGCAGCTCAGGGGACTCCTACAATGAGCAGTTCTTC
. | TRBJ2-5 | . | TRBV5-4 | CASSFRVSAMRGETQYF | TGTGCCAGCAGCTTTAGGGTCTCGGCTATGCGTGGAGAGACCCAGTACTTC
TRBD1 | TRBJ2-2 | . | TRBV28 | CASSFPDRIQFGELFF | TGTGCCAGCAGTTTCCCGGACAGGATCCAATTCGGGGAGCTGTTTTTT
. | TRBJ1-4 | . | TRBV5-8 | CASSFSNEKLFF | TGTGCCAGCAGCTTCAGCAACGAAAAACTGTTTTTT
TRBD1 | TRBJ2-7 | . | TRBV5-1 | CASSLSTGGIYEQYF | TGCGCCAGCAGCTTGAGCACAGGGGGCATCTACGAGCAGTACTTC
. | TRBJ1-1 | once | TRBV7-6 | CASSPSAEGAEAFF | TGTGCCAGCAGTCCGAGTGCTGAAGGGGCTGAAGCTTTCTTT
. | TRBJ1-4 | many | TRBV19 | CASSLVGGVGDEKLFF | TGTGCCAGTAGTCTCGTCGGTGGTGTGGGGGACGAAAAACTGTTTTTT
. | TRBJ1-2 | . | TRBV7-9 | CASSLEGPRGYTF | TGTGCCAGCAGCTTGGAAGGGCCCCGGGGCTACACCTTC
. | TRBJ2-3 | . | TRBV9 | CASSTRRGSDPRAGTDTQYF | TGTGCCAGCAGCACCCGTAGGGGCAGCGACCCAAGGGCTGGCACAGATACGCAGTATTTT
TRBD1 | TRBJ1-3 | . | TRBV29-1 | CSPLADRGHSGNTIYF | TGCAGCCCCCTTGCGGACAGGGGGCACTCTGGAAACACCATATATTTT
. | TRBJ1-1 | . | TRBV9 | CASSAVGQNPEAFF | TGTGCCAGCAGCGCTGTAGGACAGAACCCTGAAGCTTTCTTT
. | TRBJ2-7 | . | TRBV6-6 | CASRGPSYEQYF | TGTGCCAGCAGGGGACCGTCCTACGAGCAGTACTTC
. | TRBJ1-5 | . | TRBV2 | CASSVGLVPNNQPQHF | TGTGCCAGCAGTGTAGGTTTAGTACCAAACAATCAGCCCCAGCATTTT
. | TRBJ1-1 | . | TRBV30 | CAWSKGGRTNTEAFF | TGTGCCTGGAGTAAAGGGGGGCGGACGAACACTGAAGCTTTCTTT
TRBD1 | TRBJ2-5 | . | TRBV15 | CATSEGQDQETQYF | TGTGCCACCAGCGAGGGACAGGATCAAGAGACCCAGTACTTC
TRBD2 | TRBJ2-2 | . | TRBV30 | CAWSATRGGTGELFF | TGTGCCTGGAGTGCCACCCGGGGGGGCACCGGGGAGCTGTTTTTT
. | TRBJ2-3 | . | TRBV29-1 | CSVESSDLMDTQYF | TGCAGCGTTGAGAGTAGCGACTTAATGGATACGCAGTATTTT
. | TRBJ1-4 | . | TRBV28 | CASSRVVGEKLFF | TGTGCCAGCAGCAGGGTGGTTGGTGAAAAACTGTTTTTT
. | TRBJ1-5 | . | TRBV6-2/TRBV6-3 | CASSSFSNQPQHF | TGTGCCAGCAGTTCGTTTAGCAATCAGCCCCAGCATTTT
. | TRBJ2-5 | . | TRBV3-1/TRBV3-2 | CASSQDASQETQYF | TGTGCCAGCAGCCAAGATGCTAGCCAAGAGACCCAGTACTTC
TRBD2 | TRBJ2-1 | . | TRBV7-6 | CASSLDRGGGGNEQFF | TGTGCCAGCAGCTTAGACCGCGGCGGGGGGGGCAATGAGCAGTTCTTC
. | TRBJ2-1 | . | TRBV5-6 | CASSWDFYNEQFF | TGTGCCAGCAGCTGGGACTTCTACAATGAGCAGTTCTTC
. | TRBJ1-4 | once | TRBV7-2 | CASSFGSVYEKLFF | TGTGCCAGCAGCTTCGGGTCGGTTTACGAAAAACTGTTTTTT
. | TRBJ1-2 | . | TRBV19 | CASSIREANYGYTF | TGTGCCAGTAGTATTAGGGAAGCTAACTATGGCTACACCTTC
. | TRBJ1-6 | . | TRBV27 | CASSYTNSPLHF | TGTGCCAGCAGTTACACGAATTCACCCCTCCACTTT
TRBD1 | TRBJ1-6 | . | TRBV4-3 | CASSQADREFSISPLHF | TGCGCCAGCAGCCAAGCAGACAGGGAATTCTCCATTTCACCCCTCCACTTT
. | TRBJ2-3 | . | TRBV7-9 | CASSFTGLDTQYF | TGTGCCAGCAGCTTTACGGGGTTAGATACGCAGTATTTT
. | TRBJ1-2 | . | TRBV6-4 | CASSESGSGYGYTF | TGTGCCAGCAGTGAGTCCGGGAGCGGCTATGGCTACACCTTC
. | TRBJ1-5 | . | TRBV13 | CASSLRDQPQHF | TGTGCCAGCAGCTTGAGGGATCAGCCCCAGCATTTT
TRBD2 | TRBJ2-7 | . | TRBV7-2 | CASSPRASGGAREQYF | TGTGCCAGCAGCCCTCGGGCTAGCGGGGGGGCAAGAGAGCAGTACTTC
. | TRBJ2-6 | . | TRBV3-1/TRBV3-2 | CASSLFRGSGANVLTF | TGTGCCAGCAGCCTTTTCAGGGGCTCTGGGGCCAACGTCCTGACTTTC
TRBD1 | TRBJ1-6 | . | TRBV19 | CASKGDRESSPLHF | TGTGCCAGTAAGGGGGACAGGGAAAGTTCACCCCTCCACTTT
. | TRBJ2-3 | once | TRBV10-3 | CAISQDTLAADTQYF | TGTGCCATCAGTCAGGATACCCTAGCAGCAGATACGCAGTATTTT
. | TRBJ1-4 | . | TRBV28 | CAILSRGINEKLFF | TGTGCCATCCTTTCCCGTGGGATTAATGAAAAACTGTTTTTT
. | TRBJ1-3 | few | TRBV9 | CASSVGADGNTIYF | TGTGCCAGCAGCGTAGGGGCTGATGGAAACACCATATATTTT
. | TRBJ1-3 | . | TRBV19 | CASSIGGRSGNTIYF | TGTGCCAGTAGTATCGGCGGCCGCTCTGGAAACACCATATATTTT
TRBD1 | TRBJ2-7 | . | TRBV19 | CASNTGTGSSEQYF | TGTGCCAGTAATACCGGGACAGGGTCCAGCGAGCAGTACTTC
. | TRBJ1-1 | . | TRBV29-1 | CSVDYGEGNTEAFF | TGCAGCGTTGATTACGGGGAAGGGAACACTGAAGCTTTCTTT
. | TRBJ2-3 | . | TRBV7-2 | CASSLSNSPTDTQYF | TGTGCCAGCAGCTTGTCGAACTCTCCCACAGATACGCAGTATTTT
TRBD1 | TRBJ2-3 | . | TRBV5-6 | CASSPTGNLRYTDTQYF | TGTGCCAGCAGTCCGACAGGGAACCTACGATACACAGATACGCAGTATTTT
. | TRBJ1-1 | . | TRBV30 | CAWSVKGVNTEAFF | TGTGCCTGGAGTGTAAAGGGGGTGAACACTGAAGCTTTCTTT
. | TRBJ1-5 | . | TRBV30 | CAWAAGGQPQHF | TGTGCCTGGGCTGCCGGGGGACAGCCCCAGCATTTT
. | TRBJ2-1 | . | TRBV4-2 | CASSQDGGGPSNEQFF | TGTGCCAGCAGCCAAGATGGCGGGGGCCCTTCTAATGAGCAGTTCTTC
TRBD1 | TRBJ1-5 | . | TRBV4-2 | CASSQDGTANSNQPQHF | TGTGCCAGCAGCCAAGACGGGACAGCTAATAGCAATCAGCCCCAGCATTTT
TRBD1 | TRBJ1-6 | . | TRBV7-2 | CASSLIPGTGNSPLHF | TGTGCCAGCAGCTTAATCCCAGGGACAGGAAATTCACCCCTCCACTTT
TRBD1 | TRBJ1-4 | . | TRBV28 | CASSYRGRRSEKLFF | TGTGCCAGCAGCTACAGGGGGCGGCGGAGCGAAAAACTGTTTTTT
TRBD1 | TRBJ1-6 | once | TRBV19 | CASSMGRDRTSPLHF | TGTGCCAGTAGTATGGGCCGGGACAGGACATCACCCCTCCACTTT
TRBD1 | TRBJ1-2 | . | TRBV28 | CASSAVRGSDGYTF | TGTGCCAGCAGCGCCGTCAGGGGGAGTGACGGCTACACCTTC
. | TRBJ1-5 | . | TRBV6-6 | CASSFRDSNQPQHF | TGTGCCAGCAGTTTTAGGGATAGCAATCAGCCCCAGCATTTT
. | TRBJ1-3 | . | TRBV27 | CASSLSGRWGGNTIYF | TGTGCCAGCAGTTTATCAGGCCGGTGGGGTGGAAACACCATATATTTT
TRBD2 | TRBJ2-2 | . | TRBV11-2 | CASSSAGGGLTGELFF | TGTGCCAGCAGCTCAGCAGGCGGGGGGTTAACCGGGGAGCTGTTTTTT